The 5 T cell receptor beta chains listed next were all sequenced from one sample in a study of T cells in Graves' hyperthyroidism and ophthalmopathy. RNA transcripts were the template for amplifying TCR beta CDR3 regions. A first-round RT-PCR of the TCR CDR3 used the HTBI primer set. TCRdb itself ran the multiplex PCR reads through MiXCR, one entry per CDR3 protein. The profile shows 450,000 to 500,000 distinct CDR3 sequences, 20% to 25% of them singletons. What was sequenced was blood. All receptors come from a woman in her 70s with Graves' ophthalmopathy.

The chain is built from TRBV7-6 and TRBJ2-2; TRBD2 matches 11 bases. Germline CDR1 is SGHVS and CDR2 is FNYEAQ. The CDR3 is made up of 19 amino acids. V lost 4 bases to trimming and J lost 5 bases; unmatched junction nucleotides: 15. The CDR3 bases are TGTGCCAGCAGCTACTCCCTAGTAGCGGGAGGGCCGTGGACCGGGGAGCTGTTTTTT. Translation: CASSYSLVAGGPWTGELFF. Full variable domain (missing parts from reference TRBV7-6 and TRBJ2-2): GAGVSQSPRYKVTKRGQDVALRCDPISGHVSLYWYRQALGQGPEFLTYFNYEAQQDKSGLPNDRFSAERPEGSISTLTIQRTEQRDSAMYRCASSYSLVAGGPWTGELFFGEGSRLTVL.

This clonotype was found many times. The chain combines TRBV12-3 or TRBV12-4 with TRBJ1-1, with D perhaps TRBD1 (5 bases). Deletions cut 7 bases from V and 4 bases from J, with 13 bases between. This CDR3 has 13 residues. The CDR3 region is CASTLLGGTEAFF. CDR3 in DNA: TGTGCCAGCACACTCCTGGGGGGCACTGAAGCTTTCTTT.

The rearrangement joins TRBV12-3 or TRBV12-4 to TRBJ1-5, with D unclear. The CDR3 runs 14 residues. Deletions cut 5 bases from V and 2 bases from J, with 10 bases between. The DNA for the CDR3 is TGTGCCAGCAGTCTCCAGTGGGGCAATCAGCCCCAGCATTTT. Its translation: CASSLQWGNQPQHF.

The chain couples TRBV11-2 to TRBJ2-5, with a weak D call TRBD2 (5 bases). The germline CDR1 and CDR2 sequences are SGHAT and FQNNGV. Trimming removed 1 base from V and 5 bases from J, with 14 bases in between. The CDR3 has 15 residues. CDR3 sequence (DNA): TGTGCCAGCAGCTTAGTAGGTGGGAGAGGGGAGACCCAGTACTTC. Protein sequence: CASSLVGGRGETQYF.

The rearrangement links TRBV19 to TRBJ1-5; D might be TRBD1 (6 bases). The CDR3 is 17 residues long. Germline loops: CDR1 LNHDA, CDR2 SQIVND (reference sequence). V lost 3 bases, J lost 3 bases, and 18 bases lay in between. CDR3 nucleotide sequence: TGTGCCAGTAGTATCGGGACACCCCGGGGGTTCAATCAGCCCCAGCATTTT. Protein: CASSIGTPRGFNQPQHF.